This TCR beta chain was obtained from a study of blood T cell repertoires in COVID-19. Whole-study context: Sites across the United States, Italy and Spain contributed samples from acute and convalescent COVID-19. From T cells, B-cell-depleted T cells, or PBMCs came the material, which was cDNA or gDNA.

As handled by the study authors: Amplification from reference gene primers served as the basis for estimated nucleated cell counts. Clones were read by immunoSEQ multiplex PCR, and TCRdb kept only the in-frame ones, dropping some. For V, J and clone size, that table is used; D and trimming come from the DNA. Of approximately 29,000 clones in the sample, about 85% were seen once. Per the germline V gene, CDR1 is SEHNR and CDR2 is FQNEAQ (reference sequence). The V segment lost 8 bases and the J segment 6 bases; nucleotides outside the gene matches: 5. The CDR3 consists of 14 residues. The TCR comes from a woman aged 55-70 years with active COVID-19. The chain couples TRBV7-9 to TRBJ2-1; 12 nucleotides match TRBD2. Sample: peripheral blood. The CDR3 loop is CASGLAGGFNEQFF. The CDR3 coding sequence is TGTGCCAGCGGCCTAGCGGGGGGGTTCAATGAGCAGTTCTTC.